This T cell receptor (beta chain) originates from a study of breast tumors, draining lymph nodes, adjacent tissues. Whole-study findings and limits: Tumors had less TCR diversity than lymph nodes, more than nontumor tissue. Compared with basal-like, luminal-like tumors shared significantly more repertoire with nontumor tissue.

Axillary draining lymph nodes of breast cancer patients supplied the node samples. TCRdb used MiXCR to reprocess the multiplex PCR reads, holding one entry per CDR3 protein. The data hold fewer than 150,000 distinct CDR3 sequences, with 21% observed a single time. This clonotype was recorded at least ten times. No antigen is known for it. The V gene end was trimmed by 3 bases and the J gene end by 4 bases; junction bases not matched to a gene: 8. The germline CDR1 and CDR2 sequences are SGHDT and YYEEEE. This CDR3 is built from 16 residues. The chain employs TRBV5-6 and TRBJ2-3, with 10 nucleotides matching TRBD2. Specimen: axillary lymph node tissue. This clonotype was sampled from a female donor with breast cancer. Some clones in this sample may be carry-over from other donors' samples. CDR3 sequence: CASSSSRLAGSDTQYF. DNA for the CDR3: TGTGCCAGCAGCTCCTCCAGACTAGCGGGTTCAGATACGCAGTATTTT.